These T cell receptor beta chains were read from a single sample in a study of T cell responses to AZD1222 COVID-19 vaccine. The protocol was immunoSEQ multiplex PCR, while the TCRdb copy is restricted to in-frame clones and leaves out a portion. The repertoire holds 100,000 to 150,000 clones, about 89% seen once, with approximately 6.5% in the top ten. The sequencing used peripheral blood, collected 28 days after the second AZD1222 dose. Receptors were obtained from an adult who received the AZD1222 COVID-19 vaccine. Each CDR3 is given with its conserved first and last residue. The D gene is left open where the match is weak. Clone size is stated in some rows and not others, as once, few, many or a class when expanded.

D,V,J,size,CDR3,DNA
.,TRBV5-1,TRBJ1-2,.,CASSPKDSSLTYGYTF,TGCGCCAGCAGCCCTAAGGACAGTTCCCTCACCTATGGCTACACCTTC
TRBD1,TRBV6-1,TRBJ1-2,.,CASSPWTGGYGYTF,TGTGCCAGCAGTCCCTGGACAGGGGGCTATGGCTACACCTTC
.,TRBV27,TRBJ2-7,.,CASSPQTGIDEQYF,TGTGCCAGCAGCCCACAAACAGGGATCGACGAGCAGTACTTC
.,TRBV2,TRBJ1-2,.,CASSVVGNINYGYTF,TGTGCCAGCAGTGTAGTGGGAAATATTAACTATGGCTACACCTTC
.,TRBV18,TRBJ2-7,.,CASSFAGQNYEQYF,TGTGCCAGCTCATTCGCGGGACAGAACTACGAGCAGTACTTC
.,TRBV18,TRBJ2-1,.,CASSPRVYQQFF,TGTGCCAGCTCACCTCGCGTGTACCAGCAGTTCTTC
.,TRBV7-9,TRBJ1-1,.,CASSLVRGTTEAFF,TGTGCCAGCAGCTTAGTGAGGGGCACCACTGAAGCTTTCTTT
.,TRBV7-9,TRBJ2-1,.,CASSTRSHGTIAYNEQFF,TGTGCCAGCAGCACCCGATCACACGGGACAATCGCCTACAATGAGCAGTTCTTC
TRBD2,TRBV5-1,TRBJ2-7,few,CASSLNPAGTSKDEQYF,TGCGCCAGCAGCTTGAACCCCGCCGGGACTAGCAAGGACGAGCAGTACTTC
.,TRBV11-3,TRBJ1-1,.,CASSFSENTEAFF,TGTGCCAGCAGCTTTTCAGAGAACACTGAAGCTTTCTTT
TRBD1,TRBV24-1,TRBJ2-7,.,CATSEDVRDRVTYEQYF,TGTGCCACCAGTGAGGATGTCCGGGACAGGGTAACCTACGAGCAGTACTTC
.,TRBV12-1,TRBJ1-1,few,CASPFGLGGEAFF,TGTGCCAGCCCCTTTGGTTTGGGGGGAGAAGCTTTCTTT
.,TRBV28,TRBJ1-4,.,CASSLRAPTNEKLFF,TGTGCCAGCAGTTTAAGGGCCCCAACTAATGAAAAACTGTTTTTT
TRBD2,TRBV3-1/TRBV3-2,TRBJ2-3,once,CASSQRGGSDTQYF,TGTGCCAGCAGCCAACGGGGGGGTTCAGATACGCAGTATTTT
.,TRBV2,TRBJ2-6,.,CASSPQGYSGANVLTF,TGTGCCAGCAGTCCTCAGGGTTACTCTGGGGCCAACGTCCTGACTTTC
TRBD1,TRBV11-1,TRBJ2-1,.,CASSQDRGGSYNEQFF,TGTGCCAGCAGCCAAGACAGGGGGGGCTCCTACAATGAGCAGTTCTTC
.,TRBV6-5,TRBJ1-1,.,CASSSMDGNTEAFF,TGTGCCAGCAGTTCCATGGACGGGAACACTGAAGCTTTCTTT
.,TRBV5-1,TRBJ2-3,.,CASSLQGRDTQYF,TGCGCCAGCAGCTTACAGGGTCGAGATACGCAGTATTTT
.,TRBV30,TRBJ1-6,.,CAWARDRRGPLHF,TGTGCCTGGGCCCGGGACCGTCGGGGCCCCCTCCACTTT
.,TRBV14,TRBJ1-1,.,CASSQDLLWGHGAEAFF,TGTGCCAGCAGCCAAGATTTGTTGTGGGGACACGGGGCTGAAGCTTTCTTT
.,TRBV7-6,TRBJ1-3,.,CASSLAGEGEGNTIYF,TGTGCCAGCAGCTTAGCGGGGGAGGGGGAAGGAAACACCATATATTTT
TRBD1,TRBV7-9,TRBJ2-2,.,CASTYTGGFPGELFF,TGTGCCAGCACCTATACAGGGGGGTTTCCCGGGGAGCTGTTTTTT
TRBD2,TRBV10-3,TRBJ2-7,few,CAISDPGTSASYEQYF,TGTGCCATCAGTGATCCCGGGACTAGCGCCTCCTACGAGCAGTACTTC
.,TRBV7-9,TRBJ2-3,.,CASSPPLTSTDTQYF,TGTGCCAGCAGCCCTCCCCTGACTAGCACAGATACGCAGTATTTT
.,TRBV4-3,TRBJ1-1,.,CASSFREKNTEAFF,TGCGCCAGCAGCTTCAGGGAAAAAAACACTGAAGCTTTCTTT
TRBD2,TRBV6-5,TRBJ2-7,once,CASSYSSGSSYEQYF,TGTGCCAGCAGTTACTCTAGCGGGAGCTCCTACGAGCAGTACTTC
.,TRBV19,TRBJ2-7,.,CASSILPTYEQYF,TGTGCCAGTAGTATTCTACCGACCTACGAGCAGTACTTC
TRBD2,TRBV24-1,TRBJ2-1,once,CATSGGLAGYRSYNEQFF,TGTGCCACCAGTGGGGGACTAGCGGGGTACCGCTCCTACAATGAGCAGTTCTTC
.,TRBV11-3,TRBJ2-1,.,CASSLGGVGSYNEQFF,TGTGCCAGCAGCTTAGGTGGGGTGGGCTCCTACAATGAGCAGTTCTTC
TRBD2,TRBV10-1,TRBJ2-1,.,CASSPLAGEGPYNEQFF,TGCGCCAGCAGTCCTCTAGCGGGAGAAGGTCCCTACAATGAGCAGTTCTTC
.,TRBV5-4,TRBJ1-6,.,CASSQGRRENSPLHF,TGTGCCAGCAGCCAAGGACGGAGAGAGAATTCACCCCTCCACTTT
TRBD1,TRBV18,TRBJ2-3,.,CASSPRTGKDTQYF,TGTGCCAGCTCACCACGGACAGGGAAAGATACGCAGTATTTT
.,TRBV5-4,TRBJ2-2,.,CASSLLEGRPGELFF,TGTGCCAGCAGCTTGCTCGAGGGGCGCCCCGGGGAGCTGTTTTTT
.,TRBV7-2,TRBJ1-4,.,CASSFGGALEKLFF,TGTGCCAGCAGTTTTGGGGGGGCACTTGAAAAACTGTTTTTT
.,TRBV12-3/TRBV12-4,TRBJ2-1,medium-sized,CASSPTLNEQFF,TGTGCCAGCAGTCCGACATTAAATGAGCAGTTCTTC
TRBD1,TRBV12-3/TRBV12-4,TRBJ1-4,once,CASSLRGQDKLFF,TGTGCCAGCAGTCTTAGGGGACAGGACAAACTGTTTTTT
TRBD1,TRBV11-3,TRBJ1-2,.,CASSSRTGGNYGYTF,TGTGCCAGCAGCTCCCGGACAGGGGGCAACTATGGCTACACCTTC
TRBD1,TRBV7-9,TRBJ2-2,.,CASSPPRQGATGELFF,TGTGCCAGCAGCCCTCCCAGGCAGGGGGCGACCGGGGAGCTGTTTTTT
.,TRBV5-8,TRBJ2-4,.,CASSPGGSKNIQYF,TGTGCCAGCAGCCCCGGAGGGTCCAAAAACATTCAGTACTTC
TRBD1,TRBV11-2,TRBJ1-4,.,CATGQGANEKLFF,TGTGCCACCGGGCAGGGGGCAAATGAAAAACTGTTTTTT
.,TRBV6-6,TRBJ2-1,few,CAAAGTVGNEQFF,TGTGCCGCTGCGGGGACGGTCGGCAATGAGCAGTTCTTC
TRBD1,TRBV11-3,TRBJ2-7,once,CASSLVRGPGEQYF,TGTGCCAGCAGCTTAGTGAGGGGGCCCGGCGAGCAGTACTTC
.,TRBV7-9,TRBJ2-7,.,CASSLGKVGEQYF,TGTGCCAGCAGCTTAGGAAAGGTGGGCGAGCAGTACTTC
TRBD1,TRBV6-5,TRBJ2-5,.,CASRADRASVETQYF,TGTGCCAGCAGAGCGGACAGGGCGTCGGTGGAGACCCAGTACTTC
.,TRBV28,TRBJ2-3,.,CASSLPSGLTDTQYF,TGTGCCAGCAGTTTGCCGTCGGGACTCACAGATACGCAGTATTTT
.,TRBV5-1,TRBJ2-3,.,CASSSTGRTDTQYF,TGCGCCAGCAGCTCCACGGGTCGCACAGATACGCAGTATTTT
.,TRBV4-3,TRBJ1-2,.,CASSQDLLWGYGYTF,TGCGCCAGCAGCCAAGATTTATTGTGGGGCTATGGCTACACCTTC
TRBD2,TRBV19,TRBJ2-7,.,CASSLAGTSYEQYF,TGTGCCAGTAGTTTGGCCGGGACTAGCTACGAGCAGTACTTC
TRBD1,TRBV14,TRBJ1-2,.,CASSLGQVYGYTF,TGTGCCAGCAGCCTGGGACAGGTATATGGCTACACCTTC
TRBD2,TRBV6-5,TRBJ2-1,once,CASSSSTSGRLGEQFF,TGTGCCAGCAGTTCGTCGACTAGCGGGAGACTAGGTGAGCAGTTCTTC
.,TRBV2,TRBJ2-7,.,CASRRRPEYEQYF,TGTGCCAGCAGGCGCCGACCCGAATACGAGCAGTACTTC
.,TRBV6-5,TRBJ2-2,.,CASSYSMRVNTGELFF,TGTGCCAGCAGTTACTCGATGCGGGTGAACACCGGGGAGCTGTTTTTT
.,TRBV28,TRBJ1-2,.,CASSLPQAGLFDGYTF,TGTGCCAGCAGTTTACCCCAGGCTGGACTTTTTGATGGCTACACCTTC
.,TRBV28,TRBJ2-3,once,CASSRRAYSTDTQYF,TGTGCCAGCAGCCGGAGGGCATACAGCACAGATACGCAGTATTTT
.,TRBV19,TRBJ1-2,.,CASRPGQFYGYTF,TGTGCCAGTAGACCCGGACAGTTTTATGGCTACACCTTC